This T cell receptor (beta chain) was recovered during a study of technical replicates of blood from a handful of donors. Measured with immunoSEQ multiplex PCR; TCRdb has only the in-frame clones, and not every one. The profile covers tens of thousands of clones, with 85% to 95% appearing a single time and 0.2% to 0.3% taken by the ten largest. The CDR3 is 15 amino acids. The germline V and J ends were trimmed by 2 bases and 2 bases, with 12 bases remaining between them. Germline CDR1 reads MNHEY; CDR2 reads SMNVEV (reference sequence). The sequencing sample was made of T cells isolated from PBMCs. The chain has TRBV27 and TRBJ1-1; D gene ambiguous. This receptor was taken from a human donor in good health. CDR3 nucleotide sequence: TGTGCCAGCAGTTTAACGAGGGCCCCCAACACTGAAGCTTTCTTT. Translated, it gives CASSLTRAPNTEAFF.